The next 17 T cell receptor beta chains were all read from a single sample in a study of vaccination and CD4 T cells after COVID-19. Cultured CD4+ T-cell DNA underwent Oncomine TCR Beta short-read sequencing. Using its own MiXCR run on the PCR reads, TCRdb lists one record per CDR3 protein. The data show around 5,700 distinct CDR3 sequences, with less than 75% seen just once and roughly a quarter held by the top ten. Their recognized antigens are unknown. Regarding treatment: roughly 11-day PBMC culture with coronavirus spike peptide pools or control peptides (ViraFEST assay). Sequences were obtained from CD4+ T cells from blood, cultured in vitro. The source is a human donor who had recovered from COVID-19.

This clonotype appeared a single time. This chain joins TRBV5-4 and TRBJ1-2; no clear D gene. The CDR3 covers 12 residues. With 3 bases removed from V and 8 bases from J, the gap between germline ends came to 11 bases. The V gene's germline CDR1 is SGHNT and CDR2 YYREEE (reference sequence). CDR3 bases: TGTGCCAGCAGCTCCCTCTCGGGAGGCTACACCTTC. Protein product: CASSSLSGGYTF.

This clonotype was observed once. V is TRBV6-1 and J is TRBJ1-5, with 9 bases aligning to TRBD1. Germline loops: CDR1 MNHNS, CDR2 SASEGT. Trimming at V came to 9 bases and at J to 6 bases, leaving 12 bases not matched to a gene. This CDR3 is built from 15 residues. As DNA, the CDR3 is TGTGCCAGGGACGTTACAGGGGGCGGCGGTCAGCCCCAGCATTTT. It encodes CARDVTGGGGQPQHF.

V gene TRBV6-1 combines with J gene TRBJ2-5; D uncertain. V lost 4 bases to trimming and J lost 9 bases, with 12 bases between them. CDR1 MNHNS and CDR2 SASEGT come from the germline V gene. The CDR3 loop spans 12 amino acids. CDR3 DNA sequence: TGTGCCAGCAGTGGCACATCTAGGGCCCAGTACTTC. Its protein is CASSGTSRAQYF.

The chain couples TRBV7-2 to TRBJ1-5; D not resolved. With 4 bases removed from V and 3 bases from J, the gap between germline ends came to 4 bases. The CDR3 is 12 amino acids. Germline CDR1 reads SGHTA; CDR2 reads FQGNSA. The CDR3, as DNA: TGTGCCAGCAGCTCCACCAATCAGCCCCAGCATTTT. Its protein product is CASSSTNQPQHF.

This rearrangement joins TRBV7-2 to TRBJ1-2; TRBD1 matches at 7 bases. There are 13 residues in the CDR3. The V and J ends lost 5 bases and 5 bases, in that order; junction bases with no gene match: 5. Germline V gene data show CDR1 as SGHTA and CDR2 as FQGNSA. CDR3 DNA: TGTGCCAGCAGCCCGGACAGGTATTATGGCTACACCTTC. This codes for CASSPDRYYGYTF.

The V call is TRBV2, the J call TRBJ1-5; D is perhaps TRBD1 (5 bases). V lost 6 bases, J lost 6 bases, and 15 bases lay in between. This CDR3 spans 14 amino acids. CDR1 and CDR2 from the germline V gene are SNHLY and FYNNEI. CDR3 nucleotides: TGTGCCAGCAGGCGGGGCGGGAAAACTCAGCCCCAGCATTTT. Translation gives CASRRGGKTQPQHF.

The chain has TRBV7-9 and TRBJ2-3, with D hard to call. The CDR3 is 12 residues long. V gave up 3 bases and J gave up 3 bases, with 4 bases separating them. Germline lookup yields CDR1 SEHNR and CDR2 FQNEAQ (reference sequence). CDR3 bases: TGTGCCAGCAGCTTTTTTACAGATACGCAGTATTTT. Protein sequence: CASSFFTDTQYF.

The CDR3 DNA reads as TGCAGTGCTAGCGCGGGGGGCACTGAAGCTTTCTTT. Amino acids: CSASAGGTEAFF. The genes are TRBV20-1 and TRBJ1-1, with a tentative D call TRBD1 (5 bases). The CDR3 has 12 residues. Looked up from germline, CDR1 is DFQATT and CDR2 is SNEGSKA (reference sequence). The V end lost 3 bases, the J end lost 4 bases, and 9 bases lay between the germline ends.

This clonotype is a singleton in its sample. J is TRBJ1-1 and V is TRBV19, with 7 bases matching TRBD1. The ends lost 5 bases at V and 6 bases at J; junction bases unmatched: 9. Germline V gene sequence: CDR1 LNHDA, CDR2 SQIVND (reference sequence). This CDR3 region has 14 residues. The CDR3 nucleotides are TGTGCCAGTAGTCCTCGACAGGGCAGCTCTGAAGCTTTCTTT. This encodes CASSPRQGSSEAFF.

The genes are TRBV20-1 and TRBJ2-2, with 11 bases fitting TRBD1. J was trimmed by 4 bases and V by 3 bases; bases with no gene match: 7. Germline V gene data show CDR1 as DFQATT and CDR2 as SNEGSKA (reference sequence). The length of the CDR3 is 16 residues. This chain's CDR3 is CSARVDRGPGTGELFF. CDR3 bases: TGCAGTGCTAGGGTGGACAGGGGGCCGGGCACCGGGGAGCTGTTTTTT.

With regard to this clonotype: The germline gene is not matched at one end of the junction; a read error may be the cause. The chain recombines TRBV20-1 with TRBJ2-2; D may be TRBD2 (5 bases). Germline V CDR1 and CDR2: DFQATT, SNEGSKA (reference sequence). The CDR3 loop spans 13 amino acids. CDR3 nucleotide sequence: TGCAGTCCACGGCCAGGCGTCACCGGGGAGCCGTTTTTT. Amino acid sequence: CSPRPGVTGEPFF.

The V gene is TRBV3-1, the J gene TRBJ2-7; 9 nucleotides match TRBD1. The V gene's germline CDR1 is LGHDT and CDR2 YNNKEL (reference sequence). Germline trimming cut 1 base from V and 6 bases from J; bases unmatched to any gene: 4. The CDR3 has 14 amino acids. This CDR3 is CASSQGDRVGEQYF. Written as DNA, the CDR3 is TGTGCCAGCAGCCAAGGGGACAGGGTTGGCGAGCAGTACTTC.

The genes are TRBV15 and TRBJ1-2, with D unresolved. The V end was cut by 4 bases, the J end by 5 bases, with 8 bases between. The V gene's germline CDR1 is LNHNV and CDR2 YYDKDF (reference sequence). The CDR3 is made up of 12 amino acids. The CDR3 here is CATSNSVYGYTF. The CDR3 bases are TGTGCCACCAGCAACTCAGTATATGGCTACACCTTC.

This clonotype qualifies as medium-sized. The rearrangement joins TRBV20-1 to TRBJ1-2, with TRBD1 identical over 10 bases. Unmatched junction bases numbered 8, after V lost 1 base and J lost 6 bases. Per the germline V gene, CDR1 is DFQATT and CDR2 is SNEGSKA (reference sequence). The CDR3 loop spans 15 amino acids. Here the CDR3 reads CSARGDRGLVDGYTF. In nucleotides, the CDR3 is TGCAGTGCTAGAGGAGACAGGGGGCTGGTAGATGGCTACACCTTC.

V usage is TRBV20-1 and J usage is TRBJ1-1; 10 bases agree with TRBD1. V shed 6 bases, J shed 4 bases, and the junction held 2 bases outside the gene matches. This CDR3 is 12 amino acids long. CDR1 and CDR2 from the germline V gene are DFQATT and SNEGSKA (reference sequence). CDR3 sequence reads: CSARQGATEAFF. DNA of the CDR3: TGCAGTGCGCGACAGGGGGCCACTGAAGCTTTCTTT.

The V and J genes are TRBV2 and TRBJ2-7; the D gene is possibly TRBD2 (5 bases). The CDR3 covers 11 residues. Germline CDR1 is SNHLY and CDR2 is FYNNEI. The V gene lost 6 bases and the J gene lost 7 bases, with 10 bases spanning the gap. The CDR3 sequence is CASSATGEQYF. DNA of the CDR3: TGTGCCAGCAGCGCGACGGGGGAGCAGTACTTC.

The chain carries TRBV6-5 and TRBJ2-7; no clear D. Trimming removed 3 bases from V and 1 base from J, with 10 bases in between. Germline V gives CDR1 MNHEY, CDR2 SVGAGI. The CDR3 has 14 residues. CDR3: CASSYRPKSYEQYF. In nucleotides, the CDR3 is TGTGCCAGCAGTTATCGCCCTAAATCCTACGAGCAGTACTTC.